This T cell receptor (beta chain) came from a study of T cell responses to AZD1222 COVID-19 vaccine. The study's findings and limits: The study found Spike-specific TCR breadth and depth rose after two AZD1222 doses.

The assay was immunoSEQ multiplex PCR, and TCRdb's table has in-frame clones only and misses some. Its listing shows 150,000 or so clones. This CDR3 spans 14 amino acids. Looked up from germline, CDR1 is MNHNS and CDR2 is SASEGT. Germline trimming cut 3 bases from V and 6 bases from J; bases unmatched to any gene: 5. On this clone itself: Its antigen is not identified.

This sequence joins TRBV6-1 and TRBJ1-5, with 7 bases lining up with TRBD1. The receptor comes from an adult in good health. The material sequenced was peripheral blood. This CDR3 is CASSETQGVQPQHF. DNA for the CDR3: TGTGCCAGCAGTGAGACTCAGGGGGTTCAGCCCCAGCATTTT.